This T cell receptor beta chain was observed in a study of T cells in Graves' hyperthyroidism and ophthalmopathy. Of note for this clonotype: Its cognate antigen is unknown.

Germline V gene sequence: CDR1 MGHRA, CDR2 YSYEKL. The CDR3 loop spans 16 amino acids. The ends lost 4 bases at V and 7 bases at J; junction bases unmatched: 10. The investigators amplified TCR beta CDR3 regions from RNA transcripts. The study used the HTBI primer set for a first-round RT-PCR of the TCR CDR3. MiXCR, applied by TCRdb to the multiplex PCR reads, yields one record per CDR3 protein. The table has 410,000 or so distinct CDR3 sequences, roughly 14% seen once. Study-wide findings and caveats: Model-based prediction identified ophthalmopathy a median 6.5 months prior to its onset.

Specimen: blood. This chain uses TRBV4-1 with TRBJ2-1; 10 positions match TRBD1. This sequence originates from a man between 18 and 35 years old with Graves' ophthalmopathy. Here the CDR3 reads CASSRRQGAIGNEQFF. In DNA form, the CDR3 reads TGCGCCAGCAGCCGGCGACAGGGGGCGATAGGGAATGAGCAGTTCTTC.